This T cell receptor (beta chain) is drawn from a study of post-analysis software for immune sequencing data (dated by TCRdb to between 2014 and 2017). Notes on the research overall: The recorded disease courses included relapsing-remitting, secondary progressive and progressive-relapsing multiple sclerosis, and some patients had no subtype annotation. The patient repertoires were set against around ten previously published healthy control repertoires from donors whose ages ranged from roughly 6 to 27 years. A subset of samples was prepared in parallel using single-end sample barcoding, then pooled and co-amplified after Illumina adapter ligation. On the study overall, not on this receptor specifically: The multiple sclerosis patient group was slightly younger than the control group. Direct clustering with F measure revealed strong co-clustering of samples prepared in the same batch, which led to a batch-effect correction. Normalized Chao1 diversity was significantly lower in multiple sclerosis patients than controls, suggesting substantial peripheral T-cell clonal expansion. Significantly higher frequencies in patients than in controls were found for five TRBV segments, including TRBV5-6, TRBV5-1 and TRBV20-1.

The library was prepared using PCR. The sample was run on an Illumina HiSeq 2500. Unique molecular identifiers were incorporated into TCR beta cDNA libraries to reduce PCR and sequencing biases. Per 1 to 10 million input T cells, some 500,000 cDNA molecules were obtained, such that each molecule approximated one T cell. The patient libraries were prepared and sequenced with the same protocol used for the earlier healthy control dataset. Within a given batch, samples were prepared together, multiplexed and sequenced on the same HiSeq lane. As for the original processing: MIGEC was used to process the raw barcoded reads, and molecular identifier groups with only a single read were discarded before consensus assembly and CDR3 extraction. VDJtools was used for post-analysis of the clonotype tables, and diversity was normalized by down-sampling every dataset to the size of the smallest sample. In repertoire overlap clustering, CDR3 amino acid sequences, but not nucleotide sequences, were matched to correct batch-related cross-sample contamination. TCRdb took the public reads, trimmed them with fastp at Q25, ran MiXCR for clone calling and kept in-frame beta chains. Each CDR3 protein gets just one entry, which takes the most common genes and DNA from the rows behind it. What appears here as the V and J calls and clone size reflects TCRdb's work, not the paper's. This sample has hundreds of thousands of distinct CDR3 sequences in its table, and around 33% of those were observed once. 13% of the sample goes to the ten largest clones.

TCR beta repertoires were profiled from peripheral blood of over 10 young patients with multiple sclerosis to demonstrate the VDJtools post-analysis software. The multiple sclerosis patients were children and adolescents ranging in age from roughly 6 to 15 years. With regard to this clonotype: Its antigen is unknown. Base qualities are not at hand, and no much larger clone is one base apart.

V and J lose 6 bases and 0 bases, and a span of 11 bases separates them. Taken from cysteine to phenylalanine, the CDR3 has 14 residues. CDR3 DNA is the only sequence kept; it has 42 bases, read in frame from the first base. CDR1 and CDR2 are read off the germline V gene as MNHEY and SVGAGI. This clonotype was sampled from a girl aged 5 to 17 with multiple sclerosis. The specimen sequenced was blood. The receptor chain draws on TRBV6-5 and TRBJ1-2; TRBD1 is possibly the D segment (5 matching bases). The nucleotide sequence reads TGTGCCAGCAGCTACGACAGAGCTAACTATGGCTACACCTTC. Translated, it reads CASSYDRANYGYTF.